This TCR beta chain stems from a study of CD8+CD57+ T cells in acquired aplastic anemia. As for the study in general: DNA per sorted CD4+ or CD8+ sample ranged roughly 0.17 to 27.4 ug, averaging around 3.1 ug. Whole-study results and caveats: Researchers reported that CD8+ Simpson's diversity was not significantly different in patients versus controls. About 29 shared CD8+ CDR3s appeared highly expressed within patients' immunodominant clones.

This clonotype was found many times. Its target is not known. The study profiled TCR beta VDJ and CDR3 using genomic DNA as template. Each CDR3 protein gets one entry after TCRdb re-called the reads with MiXCR. In the table there are 150,000 to 200,000 distinct CDR3 sequences, 64% of which are singletons. This clonotype was obtained from a human donor with severe aplastic anemia or a healthy control (not recorded which). The sample consisted of sorted CD4+, CD8+, or CD8+CD57+ T cells (not recorded which) from PBMCs.

Here the CDR3 reads CASSIGGGQENQPQHF. In DNA, the CDR3 is TGTGCCAGTAGTATTGGGGGTGGGCAGGAGAATCAGCCCCAGCATTTT. The chain uses TRBV19 and TRBJ1-5, with a possible D match to TRBD1 (5 bases). The CDR3 extends over 16 amino acids. Germline lookup yields CDR1 LNHDA and CDR2 SQIVND (reference sequence). V was trimmed by 3 bases and J by 4 bases, leaving 16 bases between them.